Below are 26 T cell receptor beta chains sequenced from a single sample in a study of cytomegalovirus exposure and HLA in healthy donors. Primers included in the PCR were 60 Vbeta and 13 Jbeta primers. TCRdb keeps only in-frame clones here, not all; method: immunoSEQ multiplex PCR. The table records fewer than 150,000 clones, roughly three quarters of them present only once. The sequenced sample consisted of PBMCs. These TCRs come from a woman aged 50 to 60 in good health and CMV-seronegative.

This clone was picked up a small number of times. The rearrangement uses TRBV28 and TRBJ1-4; D unresolved. This CDR3 comprises 16 residues. Trimming stripped 2 bases from V and 7 bases from J, with 17 bases between. Looked up from germline, CDR1 is MDHEN and CDR2 is SYDVKM. The DNA for the CDR3 is TGTGCCAGCAGTTTAATAAGAGTGGGAGTTAGTGAAAAACTGTTTTTT. Translation: CASSLIRVGVSEKLFF.

The genes are TRBV18 and TRBJ2-7, with 9 nucleotides matching TRBD1. V trimming: 4 bases; J trimming: 9 bases; junction bases outside the gene matches: 13. The germline CDR1 and CDR2 sequences are KGHSH and LQKENI. The CDR3 consists of 15 residues. Here the CDR3 DNA reads TGTGCCAGCTCACAGACGGAAAAAAACAGGGGGCTGCAGTACTTC. This gives the protein CASSQTEKNRGLQYF.

The chain couples TRBV11-1 to TRBJ2-7, with 7 bases fitting TRBD1. The CDR3 sequence is 14 residues long. The V gene's germline CDR1 is SGHAT and CDR2 FQDESV (reference sequence). Trimming at V came to 4 bases and at J to 3 bases, leaving 6 bases not matched to a gene. CDR3 nucleotides: TGTGCCAGCAGCTCGATAGCAGGGGGCTACGAGCAGTACTTC. Translated, it gives CASSSIAGGYEQYF. The variable domain in full, with the rest retrieved from reference TRBV11-1 and TRBJ2-7, is EAEVAQSPRYKITEKSQAVAFWCDPISGHATLYWYRQILGQGPELLVQFQDESVVDDSQLPKDRFSAERLKGVDSTLKIQPAELGDSAMYLCASSSIAGGYEQYFGPGTRLTVT.

Only one count was recorded for this clone. This chain joins TRBV19 and TRBJ1-6, with TRBD1 matching over 8 bases. V gave up 5 bases and J gave up 2 bases; unmatched junction bases: 8. This CDR3 contains 17 residues. Germline V gene sequence: CDR1 LNHDA, CDR2 SQIVND (reference sequence). CDR3 amino acids: CASSQGQASAYNSPLHF. Here the CDR3 DNA reads TGTGCCAGTAGTCAGGGACAGGCGTCGGCCTATAATTCACCCCTCCACTTT. Supplemented by reference TRBV19 and TRBJ1-6, the full variable domain reads DGGITQSPKYLFRKEGQNVTLSCEQNLNHDAMYWYRQDPGQGLRLIYYSQIVNDFQKGDIAEGYSVSREKKESFPLTVTSAQKNPTAFYLCASSQGQASAYNSPLHFGNGTRLTVT.

This rearrangement joins TRBV30 to TRBJ1-6; 9 bases line up with TRBD1. The CDR3 is 15 residues long. Trimming took 3 bases from V and 5 from J; bases not matched to a gene: 5. Germline CDR1 and CDR2: GTSNPN and SVGIG (reference sequence). The CDR3 sequence is CAWRDRGRDNSPLHF. CDR3 DNA sequence: TGTGCCTGGAGGGACAGGGGTAGGGATAATTCACCCCTCCACTTT.

The gene calls are TRBV4-1 and TRBJ2-5; 9 nucleotides match TRBD2. The CDR3 loop spans 15 amino acids. In germline, CDR1 is MGHRA, CDR2 YSYEKL. Trimming took 0 bases from V and 10 from J; bases not matched to a gene: 9. This chain's CDR3 is CASSQDGTSSLGQYF. The CDR3 nucleotides read TGCGCCAGCAGCCAAGATGGGACTAGCAGTTTGGGCCAGTACTTC.

Only a few counts were recorded for this clone. This chain uses TRBV18 with TRBJ1-1; D is perhaps TRBD1 (5 bases). CDR3 length: 14 residues. The germline V and J ends were trimmed by 3 bases and 4 bases, with 12 bases remaining between them. Germline V gives CDR1 KGHSH, CDR2 LQKENI. The CDR3 bases are TGTGCCAGCTCACCTGGGGGGTCGCCCACTGAAGCTTTCTTT. It yields the protein CASSPGGSPTEAFF.

This clone was detected only a few times. V is TRBV2 and J is TRBJ2-7; TRBD2 matches at 10 bases. The germline V gene has CDR1 SNHLY and CDR2 FYNNEI. This CDR3 has 15 amino acids. After removal of 4 bases from V and 0 bases from J, the junction contained 3 bases not matched to a gene. In DNA form, the CDR3 reads TGTGCCAGCAGTGTGTCTAGCGGGGGCTCCTACGAGCAGTACTTC. Translating it yields CASSVSSGGSYEQYF. Full variable domain (outside the CDR3, taken from reference TRBV2 and TRBJ2-7): EPEVTQTPSHQVTQMGQEVILRCVPISNHLYFYWYRQILGQKVEFLVSFYNNEISEKSEIFDDQFSVERPDGSNFTLKIRSTKLEDSAMYFCASSVSSGGSYEQYFGPGTRLTVT.

The CDR3 region is CASSSGRGAVGTQYF. CDR3 DNA: TGTGCCAGCAGCTCGGGCAGGGGCGCGGTCGGGACCCAGTACTTC. J is TRBJ2-5 and V is TRBV11-3, with D perhaps TRBD1 (6 bases). V lost 4 bases to trimming and J lost 7 bases, with 19 bases between them. This CDR3 has 15 residues. Germline lookup yields CDR1 SGHNT and CDR2 YENEEA.

The CDR3 spells CASRDSSGNTIYF. CDR3 sequence (DNA): TGTGCCAGCAGAGACAGCTCTGGAAACACCATATATTTT. V and J are TRBV6-5 and TRBJ1-3, with D possibly being TRBD1 (5 bases). Germline values: CDR1 MNHEY, CDR2 SVGAGI. V was trimmed by 6 bases and J by 0 bases, leaving 6 bases between them. The CDR3 contains 13 residues.

V and J are TRBV7-2 and TRBJ1-4, with 8 positions matching TRBD1. This CDR3 has 12 residues. V shed 1 base, J shed 16 bases, and the junction held 5 bases outside the gene matches. CDR1 and CDR2 (germline): SGHTA, FQGNSA. The CDR3 sequence is CASSLGGDRQFF. The DNA for the CDR3 is TGTGCCAGCAGCTTAGGGGGGGACAGGCAGTTTTTT.

The rearrangement uses TRBV11-2 and TRBJ1-5; possibly TRBD1 for D (5 bases). CDR1 and CDR2 (germline): SGHAT, FQNNGV. This CDR3 has 16 amino acids. The V and J ends lost 2 bases and 1 base respectively, with 12 bases between them. The CDR3 bases are TGTGCCAGCAGCTTATTCGGGGGAATCAGCAATCAGCCCCAGCATTTT. This encodes CASSLFGGISNQPQHF.

The chain recombines TRBV7-8 with TRBJ2-6; 8 bases map to TRBD2. From germline, CDR1 is SGHVS and CDR2 FQNEAQ. This CDR3 is 21 amino acids long. With 7 bases clipped from V and 0 bases from J, the junction kept 20 bases outside the gene matches. The CDR3 here is CASKLTGVAGTKFSGANVLTF. The CDR3 region has the DNA TGTGCCAGCAAATTAACGGGGGTAGCGGGGACCAAATTCTCTGGGGCCAACGTCCTGACTTTC. The whole variable domain, filled in from reference TRBV7-8 and TRBJ2-6, reads GAGVSQSPRYKVAKRGQDVALRCDPISGHVSLFWYQQALGQGPEFLTYFQNEAQLDKSGLPSDRFFAERPEGSVSTLKIQRTQQEDSAVYLCASKLTGVAGTKFSGANVLTFGAGSRLTVL.

The V and J genes are TRBV7-9 and TRBJ1-5; D call uncertain. The CDR3 consists of 13 residues. Per the germline V gene, CDR1 is SEHNR and CDR2 is FQNEAQ (reference sequence). V was shortened by 2 bases and J by 3 bases, with 5 bases between the two germline ends. CDR3: CASSLTVNQPQHF. The CDR3 DNA is TGTGCCAGCAGCTTAACAGTCAATCAGCCCCAGCATTTT.

This clone was detected a few times. This rearrangement joins TRBV29-1 to TRBJ1-1; 8 bases are shared with TRBD1. V lost 7 bases and J lost 2; bases outside the gene matches: 6. The CDR3 totals 13 residues. Germline assignment: CDR1 SQVTM and CDR2 ANQGSEA. This CDR3 is CSADDRGNTEAFF. Written as DNA, the CDR3 is TGCAGCGCCGATGACAGGGGAAACACTGAAGCTTTCTTT. The variable domain in full, completed from reference TRBV29-1 and TRBJ1-1, reads SAVISQKPSRDICQRGTSLTIQCQVDSQVTMMFWYRQQPGQSLTLIATANQGSEATYESGFVIDKFPISRPNLTFSTLTVSNMSPEDSSIYLCSADDRGNTEAFFGQGTRLTVV.

The chain carries TRBV14 and TRBJ2-1, with D perhaps TRBD1 (6 bases). V dropped 1 base and J dropped 8 bases, with 15 bases sitting between them. The CDR3 runs 15 residues. Germline V gene sequence: CDR1 SGHDN, CDR2 FVKESK. CDR3 sequence: CASSQGVTGGDEQFF. DNA of the CDR3: TGTGCCAGCAGCCAAGGAGTGACTGGGGGCGATGAGCAGTTCTTC.

Written as DNA, the CDR3 is TGTGCCAGCAGCAGAACAGGTTTAGGCGGCTACACCTTC. Encoded protein: CASSRTGLGGYTF. This chain uses TRBV14 with TRBJ1-2; D is possibly TRBD1 (5 bases). This CDR3 has 13 residues. Germline CDR1 reads SGHDN; CDR2 reads FVKESK. V dropped 5 bases and J dropped 8 bases, with 15 bases sitting between them.

The chain joins TRBV27 to TRBJ2-7, with TRBD2 matching 10 bases. CDR3 length: 18 residues. Germline assignment: CDR1 MNHEY and CDR2 SMNVEV (reference sequence). V gave up 4 bases and J gave up 0 bases; unmatched junction bases: 12. The CDR3 reads CASSSKPLLAGDSYEQYF. In nucleotides, the CDR3 is TGTGCCAGCAGTTCCAAACCACTTCTAGCGGGGGACTCCTACGAGCAGTACTTC.

The chain carries TRBV7-2 and TRBJ2-2; 11 nucleotides agree with TRBD2. After removal of 5 bases from V and 7 bases from J, the junction contained 9 bases not matched to a gene. CDR1 is SGHTA, CDR2 FQGNSA, per germline. This CDR3 is built from 16 residues. Here the CDR3 DNA reads TGTGCCAGCAGCGGAATACTAGCGGGGGCGGGCGGGGAGCTGTTTTTT. Amino acid sequence: CASSGILAGAGGELFF. Using reference TRBV7-2 and TRBJ2-2 for the parts outside the CDR3, the full variable domain is GAGVSQSPSNKVTEKGKDVELRCDPISGHTALYWYRQSLGQGLEFLIYFQGNSAPDKSGLPSDRFSAERTGGSVSTLTIQRTQQEDSAVYLCASSGILAGAGGELFFGEGSRLTVL.

This clone was counted between two and nine times. The CDR3 coding sequence is TGTGCCAGCAGTGAAGGACAGGGGGGAAATACTGAAGCTTTCTTT. Amino acids: CASSEGQGGNTEAFF. J is TRBJ1-1 and V is TRBV2; TRBD1 matches at 9 bases. With V trimmed by 1 base and J by 5 bases, 5 bases remained unmatched. The CDR3 is 15 amino acids. Germline CDR1 SNHLY, CDR2 FYNNEI.

The J gene is TRBJ2-3, the V gene TRBV7-9; possibly TRBD2 for D (7 bases). Germline CDR1 SEHNR, CDR2 FQNEAQ (reference sequence). CDR3 length: 15 amino acids. Trimming took 3 bases from V and 0 from J, leaving 10 bases between them. In DNA, the CDR3 is TGTGCCAGCAGCTTGAAGGGGGGGAGCACAGATACGCAGTATTTT. This gives the protein CASSLKGGSTDTQYF.

The genes are TRBV30 and TRBJ2-7, with D tentatively TRBD1 (7 bases). V lost 2 bases to trimming and J lost 5 bases, with 19 bases between them. This CDR3 spans 15 amino acids. CDR1 and CDR2 (germline): GTSNPN, SVGIG (reference sequence). The CDR3 DNA reads TGTGCCTGGAGTAGGCTTTCAGGGGGGAAGGACGAGCAGTACTTC. The encoded protein is CAWSRLSGGKDEQYF.

As to this clone: In the same sample, other DNA sequences code for this CDR3. The chain is built from TRBV18 and TRBJ1-1, with no clear D. The germline V gene has CDR1 KGHSH and CDR2 LQKENI. V dropped 1 base and J dropped 2 bases, with 11 bases sitting between them. The CDR3 loop spans 15 amino acids. CDR3 sequence reads: CASSPLTGRNTEAFF. The CDR3 DNA sequence: TGTGCCAGCTCACCACTTACGGGTCGTAACACTGAAGCTTTCTTT.

The chain employs TRBV7-6 and TRBJ2-2, with D maybe TRBD2 (6 bases). Germline V CDR1 and CDR2: SGHVS, FNYEAQ. V gave up 6 bases and J gave up 5 bases, with 16 bases separating them. The CDR3 extends over 15 amino acids. This CDR3 is CASRSLRGRTGELFF. The CDR3 DNA reads as TGTGCCAGCAGGTCTCTGCGGGGCAGAACCGGGGAGCTGTTTTTT.

This sequence joins TRBV6-5 and TRBJ2-5; TRBD1 agrees at 10 bases. Germline V CDR1 and CDR2: MNHEY, SVGAGI. V lost 2 bases, J lost 6 bases, and 6 bases stayed unmatched. The CDR3 is 15 amino acids. The CDR3: CASSYGGTGVKTQYF. The CDR3 region has the DNA TGTGCCAGCAGTTACGGCGGGACAGGGGTTAAGACCCAGTACTTC.

This chain links TRBV29-1 with TRBJ1-2; 7 nucleotides line up with TRBD1. The CDR3 extends over 13 amino acids. Germline V gene lookup returns CDR1 SQVTM and CDR2 ANQGSEA. Trimming at V came to 4 bases and at J to 3 bases, leaving 5 bases not matched to a gene. CDR3 loop: CSVGLGGDYGYTF. The CDR3 DNA is TGCAGCGTTGGGCTAGGGGGCGACTATGGCTACACCTTC. Combining the CDR3 with reference TRBV29-1 and TRBJ1-2 gives the whole variable domain SAVISQKPSRDICQRGTSLTIQCQVDSQVTMMFWYRQQPGQSLTLIATANQGSEATYESGFVIDKFPISRPNLTFSTLTVSNMSPEDSSIYLCSVGLGGDYGYTFGSGTRLTVV.